The text below deals with one T cell receptor beta chain. This specimen belongs to a study of identical twins. TCRdb re-called the 5' RACE reads with MiXCR, one entry per CDR3 protein. The sample records hundreds of thousands of distinct CDR3 sequences, approximately 22% being singletons. The CDR3 totals 13 residues. Germline lookup yields CDR1 SEHNR and CDR2 FQNEAQ (reference sequence). The V gene lost 0 bases and the J gene lost 7 bases, with 9 bases spanning the gap. These same data were also listed under a study on T cells expressing NK-cell markers.

This chain uses TRBV7-9 with TRBJ1-2; D gene unclear. The sequence was obtained from a woman under 30 in good health. The sequencing sample was made of PBMCs. The chain's CDR3 is CASSLAPSAGYTF. The DNA of the CDR3 is TGTGCCAGCAGCTTAGCGCCTTCTGCTGGCTACACCTTC.